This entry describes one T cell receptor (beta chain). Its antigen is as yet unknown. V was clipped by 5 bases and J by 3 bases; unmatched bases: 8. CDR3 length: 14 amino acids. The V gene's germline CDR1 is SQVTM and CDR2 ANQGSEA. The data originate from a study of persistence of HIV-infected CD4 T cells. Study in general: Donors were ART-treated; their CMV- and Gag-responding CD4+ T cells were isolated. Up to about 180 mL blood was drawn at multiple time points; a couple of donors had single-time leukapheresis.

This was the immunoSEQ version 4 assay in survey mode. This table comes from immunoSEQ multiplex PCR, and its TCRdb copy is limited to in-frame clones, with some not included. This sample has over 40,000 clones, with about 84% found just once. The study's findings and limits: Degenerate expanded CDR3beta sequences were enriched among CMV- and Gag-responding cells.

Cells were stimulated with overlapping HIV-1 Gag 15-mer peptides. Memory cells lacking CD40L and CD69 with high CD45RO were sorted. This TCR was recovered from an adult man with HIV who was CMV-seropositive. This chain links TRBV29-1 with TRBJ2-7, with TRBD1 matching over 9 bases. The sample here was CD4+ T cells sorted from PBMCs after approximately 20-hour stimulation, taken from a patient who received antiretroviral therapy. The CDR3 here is CSVIGSDRGYEQYF. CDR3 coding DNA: TGCAGCGTTATAGGTTCGGACAGGGGCTACGAGCAGTACTTC.